What follows describes a single TCR beta chain. A Seattle source enrolled patients during active infection and followed them longitudinally. V was pared by 3 bases and J by 5 bases, with 5 bases of the junction left unmatched. The CDR3 totals 15 residues. Looked up from germline, CDR1 is LNHDA and CDR2 is SQIVND (reference sequence). This entry belongs to a study of blood T cell repertoires in COVID-19. The wider study: COVID-19 samples, acute and convalescent, were from the United States, Italy and Spain. In each case, the material was cDNA or gDNA derived from T cells, B-cell-depleted T cells, or PBMCs.

Per the study methods: Counts of nucleated cells, estimated from reference gene primer amplification, were obtained. Clones were sequenced by immunoSEQ multiplex PCR, and TCRdb holds only the in-frame ones, with some missing. V and J calls and clone size are given by that table; D and trimming were obtained from the DNA. The table has around 80,000 clones, over 75% seen once; the top ten hold roughly 9.1%. This receptor was obtained from a man between 45 and 60 years old with COVID-19, enrolled during active disease. The chain recombines TRBV19 with TRBJ1-5; 9 bases line up with TRBD1. Sequenced: peripheral blood. CDR3 in DNA: TGTGCCAGTAGTATCTCGGGACAGGGCCATCAGCCCCAGCATTTT. Residues: CASSISGQGHQPQHF.